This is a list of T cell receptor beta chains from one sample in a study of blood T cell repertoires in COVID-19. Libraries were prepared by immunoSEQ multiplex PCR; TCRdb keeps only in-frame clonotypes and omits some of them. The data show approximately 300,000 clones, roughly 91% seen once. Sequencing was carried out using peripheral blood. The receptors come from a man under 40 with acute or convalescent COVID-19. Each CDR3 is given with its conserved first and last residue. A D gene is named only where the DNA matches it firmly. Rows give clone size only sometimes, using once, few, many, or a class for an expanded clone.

TGTGCCAGCAGTTTAAGGGGTCTCTCCTACAATGAGCAGTTCTTC | CASSLRGLSYNEQFF | TRBV27 | once | - | TRBJ2-1
TGTGCCAGCAGCCGTGTCCAGGGCTCCCGCGAGACCCAGTACTTC | CASSRVQGSRETQYF | TRBV28 | - | - | TRBJ2-5
TGCGCCAGCGGACAGGGCTCCTACGAGCAGTACTTC | CASGQGSYEQYF | TRBV5-1 | - | TRBD1 | TRBJ2-7
TGTGCCAGCAGTGACTCGACAGGGGGCTCCTACAATGAGCAGTTCTTC | CASSDSTGGSYNEQFF | TRBV6-4 | few | TRBD1 | TRBJ2-1
TGCGCCAGCAGCCAAGTGGGCAGCAGGGGGGCCGGGGAGCTGTTTTTT | CASSQVGSRGAGELFF | TRBV4-1 | once | - | TRBJ2-2
TGTGCCAGCAGTGACTCGGGGCGGGACAGGGGGCGCTTTGAAGATACGCAGTATTTT | CASSDSGRDRGRFEDTQYF | TRBV6-4 | - | TRBD1 | TRBJ2-3
TGTGCCAGCAGCGAGCTAGCGGGGGGCCAGTATACGCAGTATTTT | CASSELAGGQYTQYF | TRBV7-9 | - | TRBD2 | TRBJ2-3
TGTGCCAGCAGCCAAGCCCCCCCCAGGGGGGCTAATGAAAAACTGTTTTTT | CASSQAPPRGANEKLFF | TRBV4-2 | - | TRBD1 | TRBJ1-4
TGCGCCAGCAGCTTTAGCGTTGCGAACACCGGGGAGCTGTTTTTT | CASSFSVANTGELFF | TRBV5-1 | - | - | TRBJ2-2
TGTGCCAGCAGCCAGGGACTAGCGGGAGGGCCACGAGAGACCCAGTACTTC | CASSQGLAGGPRETQYF | TRBV3-1/TRBV3-2 | once | TRBD2 | TRBJ2-5
TGTGCCAGCAGCCAAGATCAACGGCGCCGGAGACTTCACTATGGCTACACCTTC | CASSQDQRRRRLHYGYTF | TRBV3-1/TRBV3-2 | - | - | TRBJ1-2
TGTGCCAGTAGTATATCAGCGGGCTCTGGAAACACCATATATTTT | CASSISAGSGNTIYF | TRBV19 | - | - | TRBJ1-3
TGTGCCAGCAATCCATCGCAGAGCAATCAGCCCCAGCATTTT | CASNPSQSNQPQHF | TRBV2 | few | - | TRBJ1-5
TGTGCCAGCAGCACCGGGCCCCGGGGGGCAGGACAAGAGACCCAGTACTTC | CASSTGPRGAGQETQYF | TRBV9 | once | - | TRBJ2-5
TGTGCCTGGAGAGCGTCAAGGACCCAGTACTTC | CAWRASRTQYF | TRBV30 | - | - | TRBJ2-5
TGTGCCAGCAGTAGACAGGGGTCCTACAATGAGCAGTTCTTC | CASSRQGSYNEQFF | TRBV2 | - | TRBD1 | TRBJ2-1
TGTGCCAGCAGTTCAATAGGAGCTGGGGCCAACGTCCTGACTTTC | CASSSIGAGANVLTF | TRBV27 | once | - | TRBJ2-6